The 29 T cell receptor beta chains below come from one sample, sequenced in a study of cytomegalovirus exposure and HLA in healthy donors. Primers: 60 Vbeta forward and 13 Jbeta reverse. Sequencing used immunoSEQ multiplex PCR; TCRdb keeps in-frame clones, though not all of them. The repertoire holds some 170,000 clones, with approximately 75% as singletons. The source material was PBMCs. The receptors were sampled from a woman between 18 and 30 years old in good health and CMV-seronegative.

The genes are TRBV5-8 and TRBJ2-5; the D is unclear. The CDR3 sequence is 15 residues long. V lost 0 bases and J 4 bases, leaving 13 bases between the germline ends. CDR1 and CDR2 from the germline V gene are SGHTS and YDEGEE. DNA of the CDR3: TGTGCCAGCAGCTTGGAGATTTCAGGCAGAGAGACCCAGTACTTC. It is translated as CASSLEISGRETQYF.

This clone was recorded a few times. The rearrangement joins TRBV9 to TRBJ2-1; D possibly corresponds to TRBD2 (5 bases). Germline loops: CDR1 SGDLS, CDR2 YYNGEE. The CDR3 runs 15 residues. Trimming removed 2 bases from V and 4 bases from J, with 13 bases in between. The CDR3 nucleotides read TGTGCCAGCAGCGTGGGCGGGTTCAATTACAATGAGCAGTTCTTC. Its protein product is CASSVGGFNYNEQFF.

This clone was recorded a few times. J is TRBJ1-1 and V is TRBV2, with D perhaps TRBD1 (6 bases). Trimming took 6 bases from V and 0 from J, leaving 11 bases between them. The length of the CDR3 is 14 residues. Germline CDR1 reads SNHLY; CDR2 reads FYNNEI. The CDR3 DNA sequence: TGTGCCAGCAGGCCGCGGACAGTGAACACTGAAGCTTTCTTT. Its protein is CASRPRTVNTEAFF.

The chain recombines TRBV5-1 with TRBJ2-5; 12 bases map to TRBD1. The CDR3 has 16 amino acids. Per germline, CDR1 SGHRS and CDR2 YFSETQ. V shed 4 bases, J shed 5 bases, and the junction held 9 bases outside the gene matches. The CDR3 DNA is TGCGCCAGCAGCGCGAACCGGGACAGGGGGCGGGAGACCCAGTACTTC. It is translated as CASSANRDRGRETQYF.

The table lists this clone with a few counts. The J gene is TRBJ2-5, the V gene TRBV5-1; the match to TRBD2 covers 7 bases. The germline CDR1 and CDR2 sequences are SGHRS and YFSETQ. V gave up 0 bases and J gave up 5 bases; unmatched junction bases: 10. The CDR3 sequence is 16 residues long. The CDR3 DNA is TGCGCCAGCAGCTTGGGGGAAAGACTAGCCGGGGAGACCCAGTACTTC. Translation: CASSLGERLAGETQYF.

The V call is TRBV7-3, the J call TRBJ2-1; 7 bases align to TRBD2. This CDR3 has 16 amino acids. CDR1 and CDR2 (germline): SGHTA, FQGTGA. The V gene end was trimmed by 5 bases and the J gene end by 3 bases; junction bases not matched to a gene: 10. The chain's CDR3 is CASSLHGGGIYNEQFF. CDR3 sequence (DNA): TGTGCCAGCAGCCTCCATGGGGGAGGGATCTACAATGAGCAGTTCTTC.

The chain recombines TRBV11-2 with TRBJ2-7; TRBD2 aligns across 7 bases. Trimming at V came to 1 base and at J to 3 bases, leaving 3 bases not matched to a gene. This CDR3 is 14 amino acids long. CDR1 is SGHAT and CDR2 is FQNNGV in the germline V gene. The CDR3 here is CASSLAGGLYEQYF. The CDR3 DNA is TGTGCCAGCAGCTTAGCGGGAGGACTCTACGAGCAGTACTTC.

V and J are TRBV7-3 and TRBJ2-3, with D possibly matching TRBD2 (6 bases). Deletions cut 5 bases from V and 2 bases from J, with 14 bases between. Germline V lookup: CDR1 SGHTA, CDR2 FQGTGA. CDR3 length: 15 amino acids. The CDR3 loop is CASSTGTHPTDTQYF. CDR3 nucleotides: TGTGCCAGCAGCACCGGGACTCACCCCACAGATACGCAGTATTTT.

This clone has a single count. The chain recombines TRBV7-6 with TRBJ1-1; D is uncertain. The CDR3 has 15 amino acids. Germline values: CDR1 SGHVS, CDR2 FNYEAQ. Trimming pared 1 base from V and 0 bases from J, leaving 9 bases between. The CDR3 loop is CASSLVSGMNTEAFF. Written as DNA, the CDR3 is TGTGCCAGCAGCTTAGTTTCAGGAATGAACACTGAAGCTTTCTTT.

This chain connects TRBV19 to TRBJ2-2, with TRBD2 identical over 9 bases. The germline V gene has CDR1 LNHDA and CDR2 SQIVND (reference sequence). The ends lost 4 bases at V and 2 bases at J; junction bases unmatched: 14. This CDR3 is built from 19 residues. Written as DNA, the CDR3 is TGTGCCAGTAGTACCCATGGGGGAAGACTAGCGGCTAACACCGGGGAGCTGTTTTTT. Translation: CASSTHGGRLAANTGELFF.

The DNA of the CDR3 is TGTGCCAGTAGTACGGACAGGGGGCGGTCTGGCTACACCTTC. It is translated as CASSTDRGRSGYTF. This rearrangement joins TRBV19 to TRBJ1-2, with 11 nucleotides matching TRBD1. CDR1 LNHDA and CDR2 SQIVND come from the germline V gene (reference sequence). Germline trimming cut 4 bases from V and 7 bases from J; bases unmatched to any gene: 5. The CDR3 contains 14 residues.

Here the CDR3 DNA reads TGTGCCAGCGGGACAGTTAACTACGAGCAGTACTTC. This sequence encodes CASGTVNYEQYF. The chain carries TRBV28 and TRBJ2-7; TRBD1 agrees at 7 bases. CDR3 length: 12 amino acids. The V and J ends lost 8 bases and 3 bases, in that order; junction bases with no gene match: 4. Germline V gene sequence: CDR1 MDHEN, CDR2 SYDVKM.

The table lists this clone with a few counts. The V call is TRBV5-4, the J call TRBJ1-3; the D gene is possibly TRBD1 (6 bases). V shed 5 bases and J shed 0 bases, with 12 bases lying between them. CDR1 and CDR2 (germline): SGHNT, YYREEE (reference sequence). This CDR3 region has 15 residues. CDR3 in amino acids: CASSSTGTSGNTIYF. The CDR3 DNA is TGTGCCAGCAGTTCTACAGGGACCTCTGGAAACACCATATATTTT.

This clone was detected only once. The V gene is TRBV6-6, the J gene TRBJ1-2; TRBD1 aligns across 7 bases. The J segment lost 4 bases and the V segment lost 0 bases, leaving 5 bases of the junction unmatched. Germline CDR1 is MNHNY and CDR2 is SVGAGI (reference sequence). This CDR3 spans 15 amino acids. The CDR3 region is CASSYSGQPGYGYTF. Written as DNA, the CDR3 is TGTGCCAGCAGTTACTCGGGACAGCCGGGCTATGGCTACACCTTC.

The V call is TRBV11-3, the J call TRBJ2-1; tentatively, D is TRBD2 (6 bases). Germline V lookup: CDR1 SGHNT, CDR2 YENEEA. This CDR3 comprises 15 residues. Trimming cost V 4 bases and J 8 bases, with 18 bases left between them. DNA of the CDR3: TGTGCCAGCAGCTCCGGGCAGTCGCGGGGCGATGAGCAGTTCTTC. Protein sequence: CASSSGQSRGDEQFF. Full variable domain (missing parts from reference TRBV11-3 and TRBJ2-1): EAGVVQSPRYKIIEKKQPVAFWCNPISGHNTLYWYLQNLGQGPELLIRYENEEAVDDSQLPKDRFSAERLKGVDSTLKIQPAELGDSAVYLCASSSGQSRGDEQFFGPGTRLTVL.

The sample holds one count of this clone. V and J are TRBV2 and TRBJ1-1; D unresolved. With 0 bases removed from V and 5 bases from J, the gap between germline ends came to 10 bases. Germline V CDR1 and CDR2: SNHLY, FYNNEI. The CDR3 covers 14 residues. CDR3 in amino acids: CASSEAPRVTEAFF. The CDR3 nucleotides are TGTGCCAGCAGTGAAGCGCCGCGGGTGACTGAAGCTTTCTTT.

V and J are TRBV7-9 and TRBJ1-6, with 11 bases identical to TRBD1. Trimming cost V 1 base and J 3 bases; bases outside gene matches: 2. This CDR3 is 17 amino acids long. Germline V lookup: CDR1 SEHNR, CDR2 FQNEAQ (reference sequence). The CDR3 loop reads CASSLGTGGYYNSPLHF. In DNA form, the CDR3 reads TGTGCCAGCAGCTTAGGGACAGGGGGCTACTATAATTCACCCCTCCACTTT.

The V gene is TRBV6-4, the J gene TRBJ1-2; D is possibly TRBD1 (5 bases). Germline-derived CDR1 and CDR2 are MRHNA and SNTAGT. The CDR3 runs 11 residues. V lost 10 bases, J lost 4 bases, and 10 bases lay in between. The CDR3 is CATQGPYGYTF. For the CDR3, the DNA is TGTGCCACCCAGGGCCCCTATGGCTACACCTTC.

The rearrangement links TRBV6-1 to TRBJ2-3; a possible D gene is TRBD2 (7 bases). V gave up 3 bases and J gave up 4 bases, with 11 bases separating them. Germline CDR1 MNHNS, CDR2 SASEGT. This CDR3 is built from 14 residues. CDR3 coding DNA: TGTGCCAGCAGTGAGAGGGGGGGCGCAGATACGCAGTATTTT. Translating it yields CASSERGGADTQYF.

This clone appeared a few times. The chain recombines TRBV4-2 with TRBJ2-1; TRBD2 agrees at 8 bases. Trimming at V came to 0 bases and at J to 9 bases, leaving 13 bases not matched to a gene. The germline CDR1 and CDR2 sequences are LGHNA and YNFKEQ. This CDR3 contains 17 residues. The CDR3 is CASSQEGVASGGVEQFF. Written as DNA, the CDR3 is TGTGCCAGCAGCCAAGAAGGGGTCGCCAGCGGGGGAGTTGAGCAGTTCTTC.

The chain combines TRBV27 with TRBJ2-2, with 9 bases aligning to TRBD2. Germline V gives CDR1 MNHEY, CDR2 SMNVEV (reference sequence). V shed 4 bases, J shed 1 base, and the junction held 7 bases outside the gene matches. The CDR3 is 17 residues long. As DNA, the CDR3 is TGTGCCAGCAGTTCTATTAGCGGGAGAAAGAACACCGGGGAGCTGTTTTTT. Encoded protein: CASSSISGRKNTGELFF.

There are a few counts of this clone. The chain joins TRBV5-1 to TRBJ2-3, with D possibly matching TRBD2 (6 bases). Trimming cost V 4 bases and J 4 bases, with 19 bases left between them. The CDR3 loop spans 16 amino acids. Per the germline V gene, CDR1 is SGHRS and CDR2 is YFSETQ. CDR3 sequence (DNA): TGCGCCAGCAGCCCCCTCCCAAGGGAGGTCGCAGATACGCAGTATTTT. This translates into CASSPLPREVADTQYF.

The chain employs TRBV7-2 and TRBJ1-3, with D perhaps matching TRBD1 (6 bases). CDR1 SGHTA and CDR2 FQGNSA come from the germline V gene. CDR3 length: 13 residues. V lost 5 bases and J 4 bases, leaving 9 bases between the germline ends. The DNA for the CDR3 is TGTGCCAGCAGCCCCGGACAGGGAAACACCATATATTTT. It translates to CASSPGQGNTIYF.

The chain uses TRBV10-3 and TRBJ1-2, with TRBD1 matching 9 bases. Germline-derived CDR1 and CDR2 are ENHRY and SYGVKD. The CDR3 runs to 13 residues. J gave up 7 bases and V 5 bases, and 5 bases lay outside the gene matches. The chain's CDR3 is CAISPGQGSGYTF. In nucleotides, the CDR3 is TGTGCCATCAGTCCGGGACAGGGATCTGGCTACACCTTC.

This clone was seen just once. This rearrangement joins TRBV25-1 to TRBJ1-2; TRBD1 aligns across 7 bases. Germline assignment: CDR1 MGHDK and CDR2 SYGVNS. Trimming removed 3 bases from V and 5 bases from J; junction bases left unmatched: 6. The CDR3 covers 14 residues. CDR3 loop: CASSELGQVYGYTF. The CDR3 coding sequence is TGTGCCAGCAGTGAGTTAGGACAGGTATATGGCTACACCTTC.

The chain links TRBV6-5 to TRBJ2-3; 9 nucleotides match TRBD2. V lost 2 bases, J lost 2 bases, and 5 bases stayed unmatched. Germline V gene sequence: CDR1 MNHEY, CDR2 SVGAGI. This CDR3 comprises 16 residues. CDR3 region: CASSYGGGASTDTQYF. CDR3 bases: TGTGCCAGCAGTTACGGCGGGGGGGCATCCACAGATACGCAGTATTTT.

Points on this clone: Sequence at one end of the junction differs from germline and may be a read error. J is TRBJ2-1 and V is TRBV10-1; 9 nucleotides line up with TRBD1. The germline CDR1 and CDR2 sequences are WNHNN and SYGVQD (reference sequence). CDR3 length equals 15 residues. The chain's CDR3 is CASSDTGTGMNGQFF. The CDR3 coding sequence is TGCGCCAGCAGTGATACCGGGACAGGGATGAATGGGCAGTTCTTC.

The CDR3 protein is CASRSGGNQPQHF. The CDR3 nucleotides are TGTGCCAGCAGGTCAGGGGGCAATCAGCCCCAGCATTTT. The chain is built from TRBV6-1 and TRBJ1-5; a weak D match, TRBD1 (6 bases). Trimming left V 6 bases short and J 2 bases short, with 8 bases between. This CDR3 has 13 residues. Germline V gene lookup returns CDR1 MNHNS and CDR2 SASEGT.

The chain combines TRBV10-3 with TRBJ2-1, with D perhaps TRBD1 or TRBD2 (6 bases each). The CDR3 has 16 amino acids. CDR1 ENHRY and CDR2 SYGVKD come from the germline V gene. V shed 8 bases and J shed 0 bases, with 17 bases lying between them. CDR3 sequence: CAIGGGGAVSYNEQFF. The CDR3, as DNA: TGTGCCATCGGTGGAGGGGGAGCGGTCTCCTACAATGAGCAGTTCTTC.